This entry features one T cell receptor beta chain sequence. Germline V gives CDR1 SGDLS, CDR2 YYNGEE. Trimming took 3 bases from V and 2 from J, leaving 14 bases between them. This CDR3 is 15 amino acids long. The sample is drawn from a study of blood T cell repertoires in COVID-19. Study summary: COVID-19 samples collected from the United States, Italy and Spain covered acute and convalescent phases. The analysed material was cDNA or gDNA that came from T cells, B-cell-depleted T cells, or PBMCs.

Per the study methods: Counts of nucleated cells, estimated from reference gene primer amplification, were obtained. Profiled with immunoSEQ multiplex PCR; TCRdb holds only in-frame clones, not every one. D and trimming come from the DNA, and the V and J calls and clone size come from that table. Among roughly 70,000 clones, more than 85% were seen once, and the ten largest hold around 4.2%. V usage is TRBV9 and J usage is TRBJ2-5, with D tentatively TRBD2 (5 bases). Sequenced: peripheral blood. The TCR comes from a man aged 65 to 85 with active COVID-19. The CDR3 DNA sequence: TGTGCCAGCAGCGCCCCTGGGAGTTGGCAAGAGACCCAGTACTTC. It specifies CASSAPGSWQETQYF.